This T cell receptor (beta chain) originates from a study of blood T cell repertoires in COVID-19. Only in-frame clones appear in the TCRdb table, and some are missing; sequencing was by immunoSEQ multiplex PCR. The sample includes around 80,000 clones, about 82% of them seen just once. The ends lost 2 bases at V and 2 bases at J; junction bases unmatched: 8. The germline gives CDR1 SNHLY, CDR2 FYNNEI. The CDR3 length is 16 residues. This TCR derives from a woman over 75 with active or convalescent COVID-19. The source material was peripheral blood. The chain couples TRBV2 to TRBJ2-5; 7 nucleotides agree with TRBD2. The CDR3 nucleotides are TGTGCCAGCAGTGAATCTAGCGGTACACAACAAGAGACCCAGTACTTC. It codes for CASSESSGTQQETQYF.